This TCR beta chain was recovered during a study of T cells in women clearing cervical HPV infection listed by TCRdb under 2018. Background on the whole study: The cases were about 27 women with histologically confirmed HPV16-related CIN3 or worse, and 2 of these cases were invasive cancers. Nested within Costa Rica's Guanacaste HPV Natural History Study, an exploratory proof-of-principle case-control study compared TCR repertoires across cervical HPV16 outcomes. Cases and controls were matched on year of sample collection and on age within five years. Blood from cases was collected at the visit where the lesion was first found, while blood from controls was collected once the infection could no longer be detected. Since only a few of the women had HLA typing available, the possibility that HLA type was acting as a confounder could not be ruled out. Five blinded duplicates per group were added as quality controls, so that roughly 60 samples were obtained: roughly 50 participants and 10 replicates. A median age of 34 years was observed in cases versus approximately 40 in controls, and no significant differences in baseline characteristics were found. The controls were around 25 women whose single incident HPV16 infection cleared within 12 months with no development of precancer or cancer. Among cases, blood sampling occurred a median of 149 days after lesion detection, with an interquartile range of roughly 85 to 210 days. The parent cohort enrolled 9,800 or so women aged 18 or older in Guanacaste, Costa Rica, during about 1992 to 1994 and followed them for approximately 7 years.

TCR beta CDR3 regions were amplified by multiplex PCR using the immunoSEQ assay from an average of roughly 1,100 ng genomic DNA per sample. Primer bias was corrected in the assay by using a complete synthetic TCR repertoire to establish an amplification baseline. The amplicons were sequenced using the Illumina platform. The authors processed their data as follows. Error correction of the sequences involved clustering with frequency ratios plus a modified nearest-neighbor algorithm, after which the sequences were analyzed in the immunoSEQ Analyzer using IMGT gene definitions. TCR richness and evenness were averaged over 20 rarefaction repeats at each rarefaction depth, excluding samples with fewer sequences than the depth. Relative abundances of V, D and J genes were compared between groups using Wilcoxon rank sum tests, with FDR correction applied. In the blinded duplicates, the intraclass correlation was around 96% for TCR richness and averaged about 80% across approximately 60 gene segments. TCRdb holds this immuneACCESS table with in-frame rearrangements only. Some clones are missing; in checked studies, unresolved V genes explain under half, and the rest has no known cause. D and trimming were read from the DNA, whereas the V and J calls and clone size are those reported in that table. The sample's clone listing holds tens of thousands of clones. The ten biggest clones cover 1.4% of the sample.

In the case of this clone: Its antigen target is currently unknown. Read sequence stops 3 residues before the CDR3 end, and the germline J gene provides the missing end.

The cysteine opens and the phenylalanine closes a CDR3 of 12 amino acids. The DNA has 27 bases, all within the CDR3, and is read from base 1. The germline V gene provides CDR1 SQVTM and CDR2 ANQGSEA. V is shortened by 4 bases, J by 2 bases, and the region joining them spans 9 bases. Study-wide findings and limitations: Whether associations preceded infection or resulted from infection could not be shown with the cross-sectional design, and effector/memory subsets and HPV-specific T cells were not isolated. CIN3+ cases had significantly higher TCR repertoire richness than controls across sequencing depths, but evenness did not differ between the groups. TRBV6-7 relative abundance was lower in cases than in controls (around 0.11% versus 0.15%; Bonferroni P = 0.0008). Cases were distinguished from controls with an estimated AUC of about 0.78 by random forest classifiers combining richness and V gene abundances. Because the number of T cells per sample was unknown, the richness differences could reflect varying T-cell content rather than repertoire biology.

Every participant had a single incident cervical HPV16 infection, and women with prevalent HPV16 infections were excluded. Cervical HPV DNA was detected by MY09/MY11 PCR, and genotyping was performed by dot-blot hybridization. More than 14 mL of heparinized blood were centrifuged, and the buffy coat was split into aliquots, frozen at -30 degrees C, and then kept at -80 degrees C. QIAGEN kits were used to extract genomic DNA from buffy coat specimens. The sequence is built from TRBV29-1 and TRBJ2-7, with no reliable assignment of the D segment. The material sequenced was blood buffy coat. The source of this sequence is a woman aged 18 to 75 with a cervical HPV16 infection that either progressed to CIN3+ or cleared (not recorded which). The CDR3 bases that were read are TGCAGCGTTGTCAACACCGCCTACGAG. The translation is CSVVNTAYE. Given in full, the CDR3 is CSVVNTAYEQYF.